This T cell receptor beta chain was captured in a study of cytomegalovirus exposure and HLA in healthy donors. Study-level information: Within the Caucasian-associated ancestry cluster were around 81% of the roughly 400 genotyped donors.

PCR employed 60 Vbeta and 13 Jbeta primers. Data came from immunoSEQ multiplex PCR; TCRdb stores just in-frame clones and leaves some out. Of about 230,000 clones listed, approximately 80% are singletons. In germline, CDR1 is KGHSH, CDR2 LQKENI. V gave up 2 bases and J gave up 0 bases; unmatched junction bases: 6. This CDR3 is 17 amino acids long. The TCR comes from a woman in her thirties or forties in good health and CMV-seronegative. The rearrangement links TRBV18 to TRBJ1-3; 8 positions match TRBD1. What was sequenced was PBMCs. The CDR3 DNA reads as TGTGCCAGCTCACCAGAGGGACAGGCCAGCTCTGGAAACACCATATATTTT. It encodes CASSPEGQASSGNTIYF.